This TCR beta chain was sequenced for a study of CD8 T cells in ankylosing spondylitis. V was cut by 4 bases and J by 0 bases, with 9 bases left in between. The germline CDR1 and CDR2 sequences are DFQATT and SNEGSKA (reference sequence). The CDR3 has 13 amino acids. This clonotype showed up just a few times. TCRdb called the 5' RACE reads again in MiXCR, with one record for every CDR3 protein. This sample has 210,000 or so distinct CDR3 sequences, with 8% to 9% found just once. The receptor was isolated from a female donor with ankylosing spondylitis or in good health (not recorded which). The chain joins TRBV20-1 to TRBJ1-1; D is perhaps TRBD1 (5 bases). The sequencing sample was made of blood, either unsorted or a sorted T cell fraction (not recorded which). For the CDR3, the DNA is TGCAGTGCTAAGCTGGGACTGAACACTGAAGCTTTCTTT. Amino acids: CSAKLGLNTEAFF.